Below are 2 T cell receptor beta chains sequenced from a single sample in a study of blood T cell repertoires in COVID-19. The protocol was immunoSEQ multiplex PCR, while the TCRdb copy is restricted to in-frame clones and leaves out a portion. Seen here are fewer than 450,000 clones, less than 90% observed once, and the top ten hold more than 0.9%. The sequencing input was PBMCs or T cells enriched from blood (not recorded which). The receptors come from a woman between 25 and 40 years old who had recovered from COVID-19.

This clone was counted a few times. This chain connects TRBV28 to TRBJ1-2, with 10 bases fitting TRBD1. V trimming: 8 bases; J trimming: 0 bases; junction bases outside the gene matches: 3. Germline CDR1 is MDHEN and CDR2 is SYDVKM. The CDR3 runs to 14 residues. CDR3 loop: CASGTGAANYGYTF. CDR3 DNA sequence: TGTGCCAGCGGGACAGGGGCAGCTAACTATGGCTACACCTTC.

The V gene is TRBV28, the J gene TRBJ1-5; D is unresolved. This CDR3 spans 16 amino acids. Germline lookup yields CDR1 MDHEN and CDR2 SYDVKM. Trimming took off 5 bases at V and 2 bases at J, with 16 bases between the two ends. The chain's CDR3 is CASSPGGGAGNQPQHF. CDR3 nucleotides: TGTGCCAGCAGTCCCGGTGGAGGCGCCGGCAATCAGCCCCAGCATTTT. Drawing the rest from reference TRBV28 and TRBJ1-5, the complete variable domain is DVKVTQSSRYLVKRTGEKVFLECVQDMDHENMFWYRQDPGLGLRLIYFSYDVKMKEKGDIPEGYSVSREKKERFSLILESASTNQTSMYLCASSPGGGAGNQPQHFGDGTRLSIL.